This T cell receptor (beta chain) derives from a study of cytomegalovirus exposure and HLA in healthy donors. The V and J ends lost 4 bases and 7 bases respectively, with 20 bases between them. This CDR3 is built from 16 residues. Germline-derived CDR1 and CDR2 are MGHRA and YSYEKL. With 60 Vbeta and 13 Jbeta primers, the PCR was carried out. Only in-frame clones appear in the TCRdb table, and some are missing; sequencing was by immunoSEQ multiplex PCR. The table includes 130,000 to 150,000 clones, around 72% detected once. Study outcomes and limitations: DRB1 had the most TCR associations and HLA-C the fewest, a later analysis found, with rates varying by HLA locus.

With regard to this clone: Its target is not known.

The donors gave bone marrow, and they were healthy. Nominal health characterized the donors when sampled, though unrecorded immune exposures were likely. V gene TRBV4-1 combines with J gene TRBJ1-5; D is perhaps TRBD1 (6 bases). The receptor was derived from a human donor in good health. Sequencing was performed on PBMCs. In nucleotides, the CDR3 is TGCGCCAGCAGCCTAATCATAGGGGGAAGAGAACAGCCCCAGCATTTT. Amino acids: CASSLIIGGREQPQHF.